Shown below are 29 T cell receptor beta chains from a single sample sequenced in a study of cytomegalovirus exposure and HLA in healthy donors. Primers for the PCR totalled 60 Vbeta and 13 Jbeta. Assay used: immunoSEQ multiplex PCR; TCRdb lists only in-frame clones, some missing. The sample contains about 220,000 clones, roughly 87% of which appear only once. Sequencing was carried out using PBMCs. These receptors came from a man aged 35 to 55 in good health and CMV-seropositive.

DNA for the CDR3: TGTGCCAGCAGCTGGACTAGCGGGAGGGCCGATGAGCAGTTCTTC. Translation gives CASSWTSGRADEQFF. The V and J genes are TRBV7-2 and TRBJ2-1; the match to TRBD2 covers 15 bases. The germline V gene encodes CDR1 SGHTA and CDR2 FQGNSA. CDR3 size: 15 residues. Germline trimming cut 4 bases from V and 8 bases from J; bases unmatched to any gene: 3.

The V and J genes are TRBV5-6 and TRBJ2-4; 8 positions agree with TRBD2. Germline CDR1 reads SGHDT; CDR2 reads YYEEEE. Germline trimming cut 1 base from V and 6 bases from J; bases unmatched to any gene: 9. CDR3 length equals 16 residues. CDR3 DNA sequence: TGTGCCAGCAGCTTGACGGGAGGGCCTAGGGGAAACATTCAGTACTTC. Translated, it gives CASSLTGGPRGNIQYF.

CDR3 DNA: TGTGCCAGCAGTAGCAACAGGGGGCTTAACACTGAAGCTTTCTTT. It encodes CASSSNRGLNTEAFF. The V gene is TRBV27, the J gene TRBJ1-1, with 9 nucleotides matching TRBD1. Germline V gene lookup returns CDR1 MNHEY and CDR2 SMNVEV (reference sequence). The CDR3 is made up of 15 amino acids. J was trimmed by 2 bases and V by 5 bases; bases with no gene match: 6.

The rearrangement joins TRBV18 to TRBJ1-1; D is possibly TRBD1 (5 bases). The V gene lost 2 bases and the J gene lost 4 bases, with 14 bases spanning the gap. CDR3 length equals 15 residues. Germline values: CDR1 KGHSH, CDR2 LQKENI. The CDR3 DNA is TGTGCCAGCTCACCAGGGGGGGGGATTGGCACTGAAGCTTTCTTT. It specifies CASSPGGGIGTEAFF.

This rearrangement joins TRBV11-2 to TRBJ2-5; TRBD1 is a possible D gene (6 bases). CDR3 length: 14 amino acids. V dropped 5 bases and J dropped 1 base, with 11 bases sitting between them. Germline CDR1 is SGHAT and CDR2 is FQNNGV. The CDR3 bases are TGTGCCAGCAGCCCCGGGACAACCCAAGAGACCCAGTACTTC. This sequence encodes CASSPGTTQETQYF.

The V gene is TRBV6-4, the J gene TRBJ1-5; tentative D call: TRBD1 (6 bases). Germline CDR1 reads MRHNA; CDR2 reads SNTAGT. This CDR3 comprises 14 residues. Trimming took 7 bases from V and 9 from J, leaving 19 bases between them. The CDR3 nucleotides read TGTGCCAGCAAGGGGGTAGGTCCTATGAGGCCCCAGCATTTT. Amino acids: CASKGVGPMRPQHF.

In this sample, this clone turned up a few times. The rearrangement uses TRBV5-4 and TRBJ1-2; D gene unclear. The CDR3 is 12 amino acids. Germline V gene sequence: CDR1 SGHNT, CDR2 YYREEE (reference sequence). V dropped 1 base and J dropped 7 bases, with 8 bases sitting between them. Written as DNA, the CDR3 is TGTGCCAGCAGCTTGATCGGGAGTGGCTACACCTTC. This sequence encodes CASSLIGSGYTF.

The V gene is TRBV2, the J gene TRBJ2-2; possibly TRBD1 for D (6 bases). V gave up 6 bases and J gave up 1 base, with 15 bases separating them. Per germline, CDR1 SNHLY and CDR2 FYNNEI. The CDR3 covers 16 residues. The CDR3 protein is CASSATGTLNTGELFF. The CDR3 DNA is TGTGCCAGCAGCGCTACGGGGACATTGAACACCGGGGAGCTGTTTTTT. The complete variable domain, with remaining parts taken from reference TRBV2 and TRBJ2-2, reads EPEVTQTPSHQVTQMGQEVILRCVPISNHLYFYWYRQILGQKVEFLVSFYNNEISEKSEIFDDQFSVERPDGSNFTLKIRSTKLEDSAMYFCASSATGTLNTGELFFGEGSRLTVL.

The chain employs TRBV7-2 and TRBJ2-7; a possible D gene is TRBD2 (5 bases). The V gene lost 0 bases and the J gene lost 3 bases, with 9 bases spanning the gap. Germline V lookup: CDR1 SGHTA, CDR2 FQGNSA. There are 14 residues in the CDR3. CDR3 protein: CASSLAGVGYEQYF. The CDR3 DNA reads TGTGCCAGCAGCTTAGCGGGAGTTGGCTACGAGCAGTACTTC.

The chain is built from TRBV19 and TRBJ2-6; TRBD1 matches at 7 bases. The CDR3 spans 16 residues. J lost 0 bases, V lost 7 bases, and 6 bases had no gene match. The germline CDR1 and CDR2 sequences are LNHDA and SQIVND (reference sequence). The CDR3 sequence: CASKGAPNSGANVLTF. CDR3 sequence (DNA): TGTGCCAGTAAGGGGGCCCCAAACTCTGGGGCCAACGTCCTGACTTTC. Combining the CDR3 with reference TRBV19 and TRBJ2-6 gives the whole variable domain DGGITQSPKYLFRKEGQNVTLSCEQNLNHDAMYWYRQDPGQGLRLIYYSQIVNDFQKGDIAEGYSVSREKKESFPLTVTSAQKNPTAFYLCASKGAPNSGANVLTFGAGSRLTVL.

This clone was observed a handful of times. The chain recombines TRBV6-4 with TRBJ2-1; TRBD2 aligns across 9 bases. The V gene end was trimmed by 6 bases and the J gene end by 9 bases; junction bases not matched to a gene: 9. This CDR3 spans 14 amino acids. The germline V gene has CDR1 MRHNA and CDR2 SNTAGT. The CDR3 reads CASSHLAGTGEQFF. The CDR3 nucleotides read TGTGCCAGCAGCCATCTAGCGGGGACCGGTGAGCAGTTCTTC.

This clone was detected only a few times. V and J are TRBV7-3 and TRBJ2-3, with a weak D call TRBD1 (5 bases). This CDR3 has 15 amino acids. The germline V and J ends were trimmed by 4 bases and 2 bases, with 13 bases remaining between them. Germline assignment: CDR1 SGHTA and CDR2 FQGTGA. The CDR3 spells CASSSARGYTDTQYF. CDR3 nucleotide sequence: TGTGCCAGCAGCTCTGCTAGGGGATACACAGATACGCAGTATTTT.

The rearrangement joins TRBV7-6 to TRBJ2-1; TRBD2 matches at 14 bases. Germline V lookup: CDR1 SGHVS, CDR2 FNYEAQ. V lost 5 bases to trimming and J lost 8 bases; unmatched junction nucleotides: 5. CDR3 length: 15 residues. The CDR3 DNA reads TGTGCCAGCAGCCTGACTAGCGGGAGGGCCCATGAGCAGTTCTTC. Residues: CASSLTSGRAHEQFF.

This clone was seen a few times. Written as DNA, the CDR3 is TGTGCCAGCAGCACTGGGACTGGGTACAATGAGCAGTTCTTC. It is translated as CASSTGTGYNEQFF. The chain is built from TRBV11-3 and TRBJ2-1, with a tentative D call TRBD2 (6 bases). V lost 5 bases, J lost 4 bases, and 12 bases lay in between. The CDR3 contains 14 residues. Germline CDR1 SGHNT, CDR2 YENEEA.

This chain joins TRBV9 and TRBJ2-1; D possibly corresponds to TRBD2 (6 bases). CDR1 SGDLS and CDR2 YYNGEE come from the germline V gene. The CDR3 is 15 amino acids. The V and J ends lost 0 bases and 2 bases respectively, with 9 bases between them. For the CDR3, the DNA is TGTGCCAGCAGCGTAGATGGCGGGACCTACAATGAGCAGTTCTTC. As protein: CASSVDGGTYNEQFF.

The chain employs TRBV11-3 and TRBJ2-3; 14 positions match TRBD2. CDR1 is SGHNT, CDR2 YENEEA, per germline. Germline trimming cut 3 bases from V and 2 bases from J; bases unmatched to any gene: 7. The CDR3 is 18 residues long. The CDR3 nucleotides read TGTGCCAGCAGCTTCGGACTAGCGGGAGGCCGCATCACAGATACGCAGTATTTT. Amino acids: CASSFGLAGGRITDTQYF.

The V and J genes are TRBV7-9 and TRBJ2-1, with 7 nucleotides matching TRBD2. Losses at the gene ends were 1 base for V and 7 bases for J; bases not matched to a gene: 7. Germline lookup yields CDR1 SEHNR and CDR2 FQNEAQ (reference sequence). CDR3 size: 15 residues. The CDR3 region is CASSLGLAKWNEQFF. The CDR3 DNA sequence: TGTGCCAGCAGCTTAGGACTAGCAAAGTGGAATGAGCAGTTCTTC. Full variable domain (rest looked up from reference TRBV7-9 and TRBJ2-1): DTGVSQNPRHKITKRGQNVTFRCDPISEHNRLYWYRQTLGQGPEFLTYFQNEAQLEKSRLLSDRFSAERPKGSFSTLEIQRTEQGDSAMYLCASSLGLAKWNEQFFGPGTRLTVL.

In regard to this clone: Other DNA sequences in the sample encode the same CDR3. The chain employs TRBV6-5 and TRBJ2-1; possibly TRBD2 for D (6 bases). Between the trimmed V and J ends, which lost 5 bases and 4 bases, there was a span of 12 bases. CDR1 is MNHEY and CDR2 is SVGAGI in the germline V gene. This CDR3 region has 14 residues. The CDR3 here is CASSRRESYNEQFF. DNA of the CDR3: TGTGCCAGCAGTCGACGGGAGAGTTACAATGAGCAGTTCTTC.

V and J are TRBV27 and TRBJ2-7, with TRBD2 identical over 8 bases. The ends lost 6 bases at V and 1 base at J; junction bases unmatched: 8. The CDR3 sequence is 15 residues long. Germline values: CDR1 MNHEY, CDR2 SMNVEV (reference sequence). The CDR3 region is CASRPSLAGSYEQYF. CDR3 in DNA: TGTGCCAGCAGACCTTCCCTAGCGGGTTCCTACGAGCAGTACTTC.

A single count supports this clone. The rearrangement joins TRBV30 to TRBJ1-3; D is uncertain. Germline V CDR1 and CDR2: GTSNPN, SVGIG (reference sequence). There are 15 residues in the CDR3. Between the trimmed V and J ends, which lost 8 bases and 0 bases, there was a span of 17 bases. The CDR3: CAQKFNRYSGNTIYF. The DNA of the CDR3 is TGTGCCCAGAAGTTCAACAGATACTCTGGAAACACCATATATTTT.

The chain recombines TRBV27 with TRBJ2-1; 11 bases agree with TRBD2. Germline V gene lookup returns CDR1 MNHEY and CDR2 SMNVEV (reference sequence). The CDR3 runs 17 residues. J lost 3 bases, V lost 7 bases, and 11 bases had no gene match. CDR3 sequence (DNA): TGTGCCAGCACCAAAAGGTTACTAGCGGGAGACTACAATGAGCAGTTCTTC. Protein: CASTKRLLAGDYNEQFF.

This rearrangement joins TRBV7-9 to TRBJ2-5; D possibly corresponds to TRBD2 (6 bases). Germline V CDR1 and CDR2: SEHNR, FQNEAQ (reference sequence). The CDR3 totals 16 residues. V dropped 5 bases and J dropped 5 bases, with 21 bases sitting between them. The CDR3 DNA is TGTGCCAGCAGCCCCGGGGACTCCTACTCCCTGGAGACCCAGTACTTC. Translated: CASSPGDSYSLETQYF.

The chain is built from TRBV7-8 and TRBJ2-1, with a possible D match to TRBD2 (5 bases). The V end lost 0 bases, the J end lost 2 bases, and 5 bases lay between the germline ends. Germline CDR1 SGHVS, CDR2 FQNEAQ. The CDR3 sequence is 14 residues long. The CDR3 loop reads CASSLAEAYNEQFF. DNA of the CDR3: TGTGCCAGCAGCTTAGCGGAGGCCTACAATGAGCAGTTCTTC. Full variable domain (rest looked up from reference TRBV7-8 and TRBJ2-1): GAGVSQSPRYKVAKRGQDVALRCDPISGHVSLFWYQQALGQGPEFLTYFQNEAQLDKSGLPSDRFFAERPEGSVSTLKIQRTQQEDSAVYLCASSLAEAYNEQFFGPGTRLTVL.

CDR3 amino acids: CASSLANNRPGAFF. CDR3 nucleotide sequence: TGTGCCAGCAGCTTGGCCAACAACCGCCCGGGGGCTTTCTTT. The V call is TRBV5-8, the J call TRBJ1-1; unclear D gene. Deletions cut 0 bases from V and 11 bases from J, with 17 bases between. This CDR3 comprises 14 residues. Germline V gene sequence: CDR1 SGHTS, CDR2 YDEGEE.

The V gene is TRBV19, the J gene TRBJ2-7, with D perhaps TRBD1 (5 bases). V was trimmed by 6 bases and J by 0 bases, leaving 9 bases between them. The CDR3 is 13 residues long. The germline CDR1 and CDR2 sequences are LNHDA and SQIVND (reference sequence). The DNA for the CDR3 is TGTGCCAGTAGCGCCCAGGGCTCCTACGAGCAGTACTTC. Its protein product is CASSAQGSYEQYF.

CDR3 DNA: TGCGCCAGCAGCCCCGCAGGGTACTCCGTCCAAACCGGGGAGCTGTTTTTT. It specifies CASSPAGYSVQTGELFF. V gene TRBV4-1 combines with J gene TRBJ2-2; a weak D match, TRBD1 (5 bases). Between the trimmed V and J ends, which lost 4 bases and 5 bases, there was a span of 20 bases. Germline-derived CDR1 and CDR2 are MGHRA and YSYEKL. The length of the CDR3 is 17 residues.

The V and J genes are TRBV2 and TRBJ2-7; no reliable D call. This CDR3 comprises 13 residues. The germline CDR1 and CDR2 sequences are SNHLY and FYNNEI. The ends were cut back, 4 bases at V and 3 bases at J, with 10 bases in the middle. The CDR3 nucleotides are TGTGCCAGCAGTGTGAGCCCGGTCTACGAGCAGTACTTC. The encoded protein is CASSVSPVYEQYF.

This chain links TRBV19 with TRBJ2-2, with a weak D call TRBD1 (6 bases). The CDR3 is made up of 14 amino acids. The germline gives CDR1 LNHDA, CDR2 SQIVND (reference sequence). Trimming shortened V by 8 bases and J by 0 bases, and 10 bases separated the two germline ends. This CDR3 reads CASGGHANTGELFF. Here the CDR3 DNA reads TGTGCCAGTGGGGGACACGCGAACACCGGGGAGCTGTTTTTT.

The chain links TRBV19 to TRBJ2-7; no reliable D call. There are 12 residues in the CDR3. The V end lost 3 bases, the J end lost 4 bases, and 7 bases lay between the germline ends. CDR1 is LNHDA, CDR2 SQIVND, per germline (reference sequence). CDR3: CASSMTGYEQYF. CDR3 sequence (DNA): TGTGCCAGTAGTATGACCGGGTACGAGCAGTACTTC.